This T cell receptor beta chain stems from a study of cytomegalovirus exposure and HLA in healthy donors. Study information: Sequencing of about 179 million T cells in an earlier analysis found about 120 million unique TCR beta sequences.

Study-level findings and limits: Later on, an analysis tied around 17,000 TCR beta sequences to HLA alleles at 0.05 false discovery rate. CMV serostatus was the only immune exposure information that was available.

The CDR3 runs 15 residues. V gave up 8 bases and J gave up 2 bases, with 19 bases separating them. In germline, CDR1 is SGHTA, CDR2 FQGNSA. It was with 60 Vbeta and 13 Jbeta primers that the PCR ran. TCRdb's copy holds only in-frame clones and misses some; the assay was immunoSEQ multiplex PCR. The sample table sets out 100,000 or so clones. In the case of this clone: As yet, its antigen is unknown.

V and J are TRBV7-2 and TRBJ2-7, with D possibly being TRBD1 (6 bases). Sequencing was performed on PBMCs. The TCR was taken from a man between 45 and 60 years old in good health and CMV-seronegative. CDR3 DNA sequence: TGTGCCAGCTCCAACCCGACAGGTGATACCTACGAGCAGTACTTC. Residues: CASSNPTGDTYEQYF.